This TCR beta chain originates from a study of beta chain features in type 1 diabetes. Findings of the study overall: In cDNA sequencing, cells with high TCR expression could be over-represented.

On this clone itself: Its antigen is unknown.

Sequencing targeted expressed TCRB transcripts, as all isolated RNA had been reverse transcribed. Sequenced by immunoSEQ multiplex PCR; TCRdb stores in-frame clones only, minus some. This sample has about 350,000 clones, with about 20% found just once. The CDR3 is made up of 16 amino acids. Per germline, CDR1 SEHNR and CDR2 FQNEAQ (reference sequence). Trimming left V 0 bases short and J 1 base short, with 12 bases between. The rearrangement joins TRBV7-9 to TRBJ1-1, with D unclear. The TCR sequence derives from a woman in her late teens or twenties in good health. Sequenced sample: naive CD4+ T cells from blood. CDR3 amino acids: CASSLARGEKNTEAFF. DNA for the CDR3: TGTGCCAGCAGCTTAGCGCGTGGGGAGAAGAACACTGAAGCTTTCTTT.